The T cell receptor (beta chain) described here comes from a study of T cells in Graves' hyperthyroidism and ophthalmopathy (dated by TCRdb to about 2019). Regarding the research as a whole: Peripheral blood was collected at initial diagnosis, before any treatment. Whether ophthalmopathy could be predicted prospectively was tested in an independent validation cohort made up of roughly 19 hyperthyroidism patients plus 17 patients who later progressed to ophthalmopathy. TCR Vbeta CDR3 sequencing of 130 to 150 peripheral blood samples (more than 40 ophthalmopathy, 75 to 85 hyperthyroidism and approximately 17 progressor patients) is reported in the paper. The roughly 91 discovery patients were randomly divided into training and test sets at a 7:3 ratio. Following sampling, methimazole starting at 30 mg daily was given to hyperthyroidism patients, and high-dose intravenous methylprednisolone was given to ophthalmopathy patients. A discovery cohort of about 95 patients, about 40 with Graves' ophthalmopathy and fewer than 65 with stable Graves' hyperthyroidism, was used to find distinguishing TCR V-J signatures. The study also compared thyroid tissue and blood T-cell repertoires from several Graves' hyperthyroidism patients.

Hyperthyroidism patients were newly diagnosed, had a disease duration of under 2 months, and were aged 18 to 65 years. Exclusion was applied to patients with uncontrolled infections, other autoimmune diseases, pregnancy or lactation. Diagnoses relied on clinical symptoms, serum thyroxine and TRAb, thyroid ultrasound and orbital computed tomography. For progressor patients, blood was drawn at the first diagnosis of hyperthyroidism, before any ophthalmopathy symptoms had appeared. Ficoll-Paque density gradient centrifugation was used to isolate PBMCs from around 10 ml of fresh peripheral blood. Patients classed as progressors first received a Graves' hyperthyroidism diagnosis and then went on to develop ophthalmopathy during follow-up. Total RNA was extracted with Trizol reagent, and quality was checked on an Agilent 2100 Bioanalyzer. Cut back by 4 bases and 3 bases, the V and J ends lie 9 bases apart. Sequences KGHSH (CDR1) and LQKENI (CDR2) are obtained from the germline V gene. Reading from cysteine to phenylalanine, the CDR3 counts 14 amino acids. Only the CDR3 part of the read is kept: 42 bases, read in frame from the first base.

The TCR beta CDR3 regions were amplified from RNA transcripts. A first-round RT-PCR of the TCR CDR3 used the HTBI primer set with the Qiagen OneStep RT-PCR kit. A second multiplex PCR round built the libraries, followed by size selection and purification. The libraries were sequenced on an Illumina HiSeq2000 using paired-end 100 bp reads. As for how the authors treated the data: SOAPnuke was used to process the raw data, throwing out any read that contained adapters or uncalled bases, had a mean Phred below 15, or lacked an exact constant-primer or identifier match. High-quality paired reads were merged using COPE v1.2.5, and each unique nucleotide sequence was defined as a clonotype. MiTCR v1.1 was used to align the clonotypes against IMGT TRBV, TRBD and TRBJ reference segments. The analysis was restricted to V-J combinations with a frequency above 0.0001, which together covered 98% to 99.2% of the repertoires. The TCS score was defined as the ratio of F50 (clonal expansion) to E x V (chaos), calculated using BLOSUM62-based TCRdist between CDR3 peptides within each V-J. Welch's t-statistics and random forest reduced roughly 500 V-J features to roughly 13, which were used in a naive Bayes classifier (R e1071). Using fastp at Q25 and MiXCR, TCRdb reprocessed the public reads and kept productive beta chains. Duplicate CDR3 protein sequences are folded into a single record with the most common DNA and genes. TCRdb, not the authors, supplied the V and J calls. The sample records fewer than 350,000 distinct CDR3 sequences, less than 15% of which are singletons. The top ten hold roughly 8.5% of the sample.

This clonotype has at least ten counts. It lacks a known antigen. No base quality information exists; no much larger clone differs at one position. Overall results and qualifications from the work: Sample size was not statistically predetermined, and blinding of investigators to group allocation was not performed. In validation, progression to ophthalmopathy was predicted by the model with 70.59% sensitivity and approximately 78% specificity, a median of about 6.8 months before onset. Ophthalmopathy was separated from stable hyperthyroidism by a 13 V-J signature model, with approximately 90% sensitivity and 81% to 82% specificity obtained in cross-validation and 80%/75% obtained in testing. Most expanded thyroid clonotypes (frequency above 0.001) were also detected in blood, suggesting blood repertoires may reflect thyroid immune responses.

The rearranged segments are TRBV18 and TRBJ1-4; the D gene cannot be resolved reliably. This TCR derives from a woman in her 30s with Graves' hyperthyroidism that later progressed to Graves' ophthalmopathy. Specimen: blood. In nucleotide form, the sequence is TGTGCCAGCTCACGATCAGAGGCTAATGAAAAACTGTTTTTT. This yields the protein CASSRSEANEKLFF.